Listed here is a single T cell receptor (beta chain). Its antigen is unidentified. This entry is derived from a study of cytomegalovirus exposure and HLA in healthy donors. In the study overall: Approximately 180 million T cells yielded 100 million or so unique TCR beta sequences, as an earlier analysis found.

CDR3 length equals 14 residues. The germline gives CDR1 GTSNPN, CDR2 SVGIG (reference sequence). The germline V and J ends were trimmed by 0 bases and 6 bases, with 15 bases remaining between them. PCR involved 60 Vbeta and 13 Jbeta primers. Here immunoSEQ multiplex PCR was the method, and the copy in TCRdb shows in-frame clones only, minus some. Of under 150,000 clones listed, 65% to 80% were seen once; the top ten hold around 1.9%. Notes on the study in general: Later analysis identified a missense DCLRE1C variant that was linked to TCR beta V- and J-gene trimming. Reports showed the classifier diagnosing cytomegalovirus status with high specificity and sensitivity. Judged likely to be a sequencing artifact was a cluster of highly shared sequence variants.

The sequencing sample was made of PBMCs. This clonotype was obtained from a woman aged 40 to 50 in good health and CMV-seronegative. The chain uses TRBV30 and TRBJ2-7; tentative D call: TRBD2 (6 bases). The CDR3 coding sequence is TGTGCCTGGAGTGTAAGGTCTAGCGACTCCGAGCAGTACTTC. Its translation is CAWSVRSSDSEQYF.